This T cell receptor beta chain stems from a study of blood T cell repertoires in COVID-19. Overall study: COVID-19 samples from acute and convalescent phases originated in the United States, Italy and Spain. In each case, the material was cDNA or gDNA derived from T cells, B-cell-depleted T cells, or PBMCs.

As handled by the study authors: Cell counts per sample came from amplifying reference gene primers. Sequencing was performed with immunoSEQ multiplex PCR; in TCRdb, only in-frame clones are kept and a portion is missing. V and J calls plus clone size are reproduced from that table; the DNA served to infer D and trimming. The sample lists roughly 69,000 clones, 86% occurring once. The trim removed 0 bases at V and 6 bases at J, leaving 3 bases unmatched. The CDR3 has 13 amino acids. CDR1 and CDR2 from the germline V gene are SGDLS and YYNGEE. Sequencing input: peripheral blood. V and J are TRBV9 and TRBJ2-7; TRBD2 matches at 7 bases. The clonotype originates from a man aged 50 to 59 with active COVID-19. The DNA of the CDR3 is TGTGCCAGCAGCGTAGAGGGAGGGTCCGAGCAGTACTTC. Translating it yields CASSVEGGSEQYF.